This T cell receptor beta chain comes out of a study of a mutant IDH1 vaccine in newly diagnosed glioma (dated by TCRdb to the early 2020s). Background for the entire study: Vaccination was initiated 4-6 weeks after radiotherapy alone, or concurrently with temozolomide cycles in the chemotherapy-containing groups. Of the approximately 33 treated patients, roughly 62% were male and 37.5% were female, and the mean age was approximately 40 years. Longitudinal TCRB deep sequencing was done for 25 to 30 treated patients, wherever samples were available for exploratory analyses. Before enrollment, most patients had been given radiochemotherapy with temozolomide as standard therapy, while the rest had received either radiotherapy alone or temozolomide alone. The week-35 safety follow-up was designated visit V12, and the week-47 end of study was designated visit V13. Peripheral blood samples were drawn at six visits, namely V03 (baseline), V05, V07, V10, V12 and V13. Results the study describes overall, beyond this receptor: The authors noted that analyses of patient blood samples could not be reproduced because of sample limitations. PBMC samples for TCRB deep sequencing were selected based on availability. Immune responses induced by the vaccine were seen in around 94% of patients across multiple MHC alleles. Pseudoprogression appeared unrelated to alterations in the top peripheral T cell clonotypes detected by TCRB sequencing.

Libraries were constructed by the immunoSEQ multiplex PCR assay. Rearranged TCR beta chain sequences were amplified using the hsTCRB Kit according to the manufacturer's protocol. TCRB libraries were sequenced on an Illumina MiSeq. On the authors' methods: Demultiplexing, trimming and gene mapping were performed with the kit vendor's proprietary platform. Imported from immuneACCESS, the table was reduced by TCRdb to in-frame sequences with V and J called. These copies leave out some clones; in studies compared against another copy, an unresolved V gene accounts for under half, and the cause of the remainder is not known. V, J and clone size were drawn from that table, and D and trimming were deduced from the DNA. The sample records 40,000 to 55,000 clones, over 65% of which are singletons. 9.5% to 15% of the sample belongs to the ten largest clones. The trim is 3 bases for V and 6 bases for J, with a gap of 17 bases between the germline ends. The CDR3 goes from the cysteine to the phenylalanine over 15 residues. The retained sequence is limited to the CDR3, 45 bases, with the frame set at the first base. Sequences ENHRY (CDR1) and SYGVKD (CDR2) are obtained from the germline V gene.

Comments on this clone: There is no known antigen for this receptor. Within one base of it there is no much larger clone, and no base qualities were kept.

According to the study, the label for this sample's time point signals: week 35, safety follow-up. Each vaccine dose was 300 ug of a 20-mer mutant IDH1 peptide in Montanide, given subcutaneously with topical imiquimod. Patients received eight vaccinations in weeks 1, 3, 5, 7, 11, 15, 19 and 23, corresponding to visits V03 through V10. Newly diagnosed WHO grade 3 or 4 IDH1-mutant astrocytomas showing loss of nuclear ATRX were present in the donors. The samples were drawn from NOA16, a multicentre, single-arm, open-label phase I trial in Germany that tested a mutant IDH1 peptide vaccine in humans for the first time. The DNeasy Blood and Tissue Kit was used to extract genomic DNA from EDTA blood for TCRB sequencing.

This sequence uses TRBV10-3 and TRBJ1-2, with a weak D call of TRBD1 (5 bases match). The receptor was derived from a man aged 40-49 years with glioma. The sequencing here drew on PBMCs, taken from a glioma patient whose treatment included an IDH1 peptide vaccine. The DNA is TGTGCCATCAGTGACCCCGGGGGTGCGGATAATGGCTACACCTTC. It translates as CAISDPGGADNGYTF.